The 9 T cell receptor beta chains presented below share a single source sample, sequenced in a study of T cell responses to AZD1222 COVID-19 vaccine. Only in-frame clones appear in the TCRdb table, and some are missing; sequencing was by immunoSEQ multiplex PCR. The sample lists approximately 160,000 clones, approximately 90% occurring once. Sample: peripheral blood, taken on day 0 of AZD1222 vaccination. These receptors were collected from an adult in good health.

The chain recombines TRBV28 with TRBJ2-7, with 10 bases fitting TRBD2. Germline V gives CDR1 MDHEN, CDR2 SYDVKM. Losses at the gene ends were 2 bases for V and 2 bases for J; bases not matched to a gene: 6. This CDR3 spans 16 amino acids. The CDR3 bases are TGTGCCAGCAGTTTAGAACCCACTAGCGGGACCTACGAGCAGTACTTC. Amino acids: CASSLEPTSGTYEQYF.

The CDR3 region has the DNA TGTGCCAGCAGCTTAGGGGCGGAAGGCTATGGCTACACCTTC. This gives the protein CASSLGAEGYGYTF. This chain connects TRBV7-9 to TRBJ1-2; D unresolved. The CDR3 loop spans 14 amino acids. Trimming cost V 1 base and J 4 bases, with 10 bases left between them. Germline CDR1 SEHNR, CDR2 FQNEAQ (reference sequence).

The DNA for the CDR3 is TGTGCCAGCAACTCGCCGGGGGCGCCTTATTCACCCCTCCACTTT. Translating it yields CASNSPGAPYSPLHF. The chain is built from TRBV11-2 and TRBJ1-6; the D gene is possibly TRBD1 (6 bases). This CDR3 has 15 amino acids. V was trimmed by 7 bases and J by 8 bases, leaving 18 bases between them. Germline CDR1 SGHAT, CDR2 FQNNGV.

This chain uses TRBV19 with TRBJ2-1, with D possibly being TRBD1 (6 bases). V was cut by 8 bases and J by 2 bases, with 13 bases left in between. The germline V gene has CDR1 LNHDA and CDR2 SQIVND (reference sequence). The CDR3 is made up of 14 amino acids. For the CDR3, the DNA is TGTGCCAGTCACCAAGGGGGAGCCTACAATGAGCAGTTCTTC. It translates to CASHQGGAYNEQFF.

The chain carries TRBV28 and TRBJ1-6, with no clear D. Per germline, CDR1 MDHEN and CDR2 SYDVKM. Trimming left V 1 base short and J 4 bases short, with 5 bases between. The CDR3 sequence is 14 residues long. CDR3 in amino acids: CASSLLPYNSPLHF. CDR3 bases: TGTGCCAGCAGTTTATTACCGTATAATTCACCCCTCCACTTT.

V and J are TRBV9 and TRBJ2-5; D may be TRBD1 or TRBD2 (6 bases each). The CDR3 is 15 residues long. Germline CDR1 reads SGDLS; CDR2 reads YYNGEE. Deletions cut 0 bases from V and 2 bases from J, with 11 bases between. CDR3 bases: TGTGCCAGCAGCGTAGCGGGGGCTAATCAAGAGACCCAGTACTTC. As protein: CASSVAGANQETQYF.

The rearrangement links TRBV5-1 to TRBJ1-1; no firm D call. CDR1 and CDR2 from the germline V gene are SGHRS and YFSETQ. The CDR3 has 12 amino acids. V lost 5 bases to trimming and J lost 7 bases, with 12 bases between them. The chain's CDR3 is CASSYNSHEAFF. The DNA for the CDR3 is TGCGCCAGCAGTTACAACAGTCATGAAGCTTTCTTT.

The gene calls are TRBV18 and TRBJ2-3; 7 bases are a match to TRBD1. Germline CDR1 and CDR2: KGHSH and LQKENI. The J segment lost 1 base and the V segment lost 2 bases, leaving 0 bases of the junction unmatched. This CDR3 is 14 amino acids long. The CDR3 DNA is TGTGCCAGCTCACCAGGGACAGGCACAGATACGCAGTATTTT. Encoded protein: CASSPGTGTDTQYF. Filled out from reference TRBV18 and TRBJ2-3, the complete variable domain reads NAGVMQNPRHLVRRRGQEARLRCSPMKGHSHVYWYRQLPEEGLKFMVYLQKENIIDESGMPKERFSAEFPKEGPSILRIQQVVRGDSAAYFCASSPGTGTDTQYFGPGTRLTVL.

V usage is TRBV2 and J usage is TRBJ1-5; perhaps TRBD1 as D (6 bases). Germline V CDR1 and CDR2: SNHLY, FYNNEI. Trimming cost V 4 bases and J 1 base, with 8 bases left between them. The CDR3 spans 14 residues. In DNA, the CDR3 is TGTGCCAGCAGTGTAGGGACAAGCAATCAGCCCCAGCATTTT. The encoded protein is CASSVGTSNQPQHF.